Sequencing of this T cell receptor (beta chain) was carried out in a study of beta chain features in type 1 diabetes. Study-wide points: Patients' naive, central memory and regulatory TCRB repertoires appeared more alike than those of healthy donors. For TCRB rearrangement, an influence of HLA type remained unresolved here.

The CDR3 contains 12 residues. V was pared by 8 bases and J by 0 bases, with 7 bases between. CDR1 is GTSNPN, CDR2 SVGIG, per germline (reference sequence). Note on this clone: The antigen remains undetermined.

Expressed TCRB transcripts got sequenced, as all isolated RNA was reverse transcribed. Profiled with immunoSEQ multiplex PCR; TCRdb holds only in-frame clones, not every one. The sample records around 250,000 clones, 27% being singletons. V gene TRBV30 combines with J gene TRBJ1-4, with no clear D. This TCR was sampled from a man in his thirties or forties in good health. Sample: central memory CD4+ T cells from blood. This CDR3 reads CASHPTNEKLFF. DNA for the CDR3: TGTGCCAGCCACCCAACTAATGAAAAACTGTTTTTT.